Below are 26 T cell receptor beta chains sequenced from a single sample in a study of shared clonotypes between healthy human individuals. Clones were read by immunoSEQ multiplex PCR, and TCRdb kept only the in-frame ones, dropping some. Here the sample spans around 1,900,000 clones, 85% to 95% being singletons. Terminally differentiated effector memory CD45RA+ cells were excluded by CCR7 positive selection of CD45RO-negative cells. What was sequenced was naive CD8+ T cells from PBMCs. Source of these receptors: a man younger than 35 in good health. Some clones in this sample may be carry-over from other donors' samples.

This sequence joins TRBV7-6 and TRBJ2-7; D is possibly TRBD1 or TRBD2 (5 bases each). Germline values: CDR1 SGHVS, CDR2 FNYEAQ. V lost 1 base and J lost 3, with 25 bases in between. CDR3 length: 19 residues. For the CDR3, the DNA is TGTGCCAGCAGCTTAGAGGCCCGATATATTCCGGGACCGAACTACGAGCAGTACTTC. Protein product: CASSLEARYIPGPNYEQYF.

This clone was picked up one time. The chain links TRBV7-9 to TRBJ1-5; perhaps TRBD1 as D (6 bases). The V gene's germline CDR1 is SEHNR and CDR2 FQNEAQ (reference sequence). The V end was cut by 5 bases, the J end by 4 bases, with 9 bases between. The CDR3 has 13 residues. Written as DNA, the CDR3 is TGTGCCAGCAGCGCGACAGGAAATCAGCCCCAGCATTTT. Translating gives CASSATGNQPQHF.

The V gene is TRBV2, the J gene TRBJ2-2; TRBD1 matches 8 bases. This CDR3 has 16 amino acids. The germline V gene encodes CDR1 SNHLY and CDR2 FYNNEI. The V segment lost 7 bases and the J segment 4 bases; nucleotides outside the gene matches: 11. The DNA for the CDR3 is TGTGCCAGCATCCCCACAGGGGGACTTCGCACCGGGGAGCTGTTTTTT. Translating gives CASIPTGGLRTGELFF.

V and J are TRBV14 and TRBJ2-2; 9 bases fit TRBD2. The J segment lost 1 base and the V segment lost 0 bases, leaving 15 bases of the junction unmatched. The CDR3 is 21 amino acids. Germline CDR1 reads SGHDN; CDR2 reads FVKESK. The CDR3 DNA follows: TGTGCCAGCAGCCAAGAAATTAGCGGGAGTCTAAAGAAAAGGAACACCGGGGAGCTGTTTTTT. It codes for CASSQEISGSLKKRNTGELFF.

This clone was seen only a few times. The chain recombines TRBV28 with TRBJ1-1; D gene ambiguous. V lost 6 bases and J 1 base, leaving 12 bases between the germline ends. This CDR3 contains 14 residues. In germline, CDR1 is MDHEN, CDR2 SYDVKM. CDR3 sequence (DNA): TGTGCCAGCAGCCCCTGGGAGACGAACACTGAAGCTTTCTTT. It codes for CASSPWETNTEAFF.

The chain recombines TRBV27 with TRBJ2-1, with 8 positions matching TRBD2. The trim removed 7 bases at V and 6 bases at J, leaving 8 bases unmatched. Germline lookup yields CDR1 MNHEY and CDR2 SMNVEV (reference sequence). The CDR3 runs to 14 residues. DNA for the CDR3: TGTGCCAGCAAACTAGCGGATACCTCCAATGAGCAGTTCTTC. Its translation is CASKLADTSNEQFF.

The V and J genes are TRBV15 and TRBJ2-1, with TRBD2 matching 7 bases. The trim removed 0 bases at V and 0 bases at J, leaving 5 bases unmatched. There are 17 residues in the CDR3. CDR1 LNHNV and CDR2 YYDKDF come from the germline V gene (reference sequence). The CDR3 loop is CATSRELAVSSYNEQFF. The CDR3 coding sequence is TGTGCCACCAGCAGAGAGCTAGCGGTGAGCTCCTACAATGAGCAGTTCTTC.

This clone was observed a single time. The gene calls are TRBV6-6 and TRBJ1-1; unclear D gene. With 7 bases removed from V and 1 base from J, the gap between germline ends came to 13 bases. Germline CDR1 and CDR2: MNHNY and SVGAGI (reference sequence). This CDR3 is 14 amino acids long. CDR3 bases: TGTGCCAGCAATGTTTACAAACGGAACACTGAAGCTTTCTTT. This translates into CASNVYKRNTEAFF.

The chain carries TRBV9 and TRBJ2-2, with D perhaps matching TRBD1 (6 bases). This CDR3 spans 16 amino acids. The V gene lost 4 bases and the J gene lost 2 bases, with 15 bases spanning the gap. CDR1 is SGDLS and CDR2 is YYNGEE in the germline V gene. The CDR3 coding sequence is TGTGCCAGCAGCCCTAGGGGGACACCCAACACCGGGGAGCTGTTTTTT. As protein: CASSPRGTPNTGELFF.

This chain uses TRBV7-9 with TRBJ1-5; no clear D gene. CDR3 length: 12 amino acids. Deletions cut 1 base from V and 8 bases from J, with 6 bases between. Germline V CDR1 and CDR2: SEHNR, FQNEAQ (reference sequence). The CDR3 coding sequence is TGTGCCAGCAGCTTAGGAGTAAAGCCCCAGCATTTT. This translates into CASSLGVKPQHF.

This clone appeared a single time. The V gene is TRBV10-3, the J gene TRBJ1-2; 12 nucleotides match TRBD1. Trimming took 2 bases from V and 7 from J; bases not matched to a gene: 5. The V gene's germline CDR1 is ENHRY and CDR2 SYGVKD. CDR3 length: 15 residues. This chain's CDR3 is CAISEPGQGASGYTF. The CDR3 region has the DNA TGTGCCATCAGTGAGCCGGGACAGGGGGCGAGTGGCTACACCTTC.

The chain recombines TRBV5-1 with TRBJ2-1, with a tentative D call TRBD2 (6 bases). There are 14 residues in the CDR3. V lost 2 bases and J 7 bases, leaving 13 bases between the germline ends. Looked up from germline, CDR1 is SGHRS and CDR2 is YFSETQ. CDR3 loop: CASSFSGGMNEQFF. DNA of the CDR3: TGCGCCAGCAGCTTTAGTGGCGGGATGAATGAGCAGTTCTTC.

This clone was seen once. This chain joins TRBV4-2 and TRBJ1-2; unclear D gene. Germline V gene sequence: CDR1 LGHNA, CDR2 YNFKEQ. V was clipped by 0 bases and J by 5 bases, with 16 bases between them. The CDR3 is made up of 16 amino acids. The CDR3 reads CASSQEVGQDSYGYTF. As DNA, the CDR3 is TGTGCCAGCAGCCAAGAGGTCGGCCAGGATTCTTATGGCTACACCTTC.

The J gene is TRBJ2-1, the V gene TRBV6-5; 7 bases are shared with TRBD2. J gave up 2 bases and V 2 bases, and 6 bases lay outside the gene matches. Germline CDR1 MNHEY, CDR2 SVGAGI. This CDR3 is built from 16 residues. CDR3: CASSYDRLAAYNEQFF. The DNA of the CDR3 is TGTGCCAGCAGTTACGATCGGCTAGCGGCCTACAATGAGCAGTTCTTC.

As for this clone: The same CDR3 is also encoded by other DNA sequences in this sample. This sequence joins TRBV5-4 and TRBJ2-7; D is possibly TRBD2 (5 bases). CDR1 is SGHNT, CDR2 YYREEE, per germline (reference sequence). CDR3 length equals 16 residues. The germline V and J ends were trimmed by 4 bases and 1 base, with 18 bases remaining between them. The CDR3, as DNA: TGTGCCAGCAGCCCCAACGGCGGGTTCCAATCCTACGAGCAGTACTTC. This translates into CASSPNGGFQSYEQYF.

V usage is TRBV13 and J usage is TRBJ1-2; D might be TRBD1 (6 bases). CDR1 PRHDT and CDR2 FYEKMQ come from the germline V gene (reference sequence). The V end was cut by 0 bases, the J end by 4 bases, with 15 bases between. The CDR3 has 16 amino acids. The CDR3 sequence: CASSLGRGGAPYGYTF. For the CDR3, the DNA is TGTGCCAGCAGCTTAGGCCGGGGGGGCGCCCCCTATGGCTACACCTTC. Full variable domain (missing parts from reference TRBV13 and TRBJ1-2): AAGVIQSPRHLIKEKRETATLKCYPIPRHDTVYWYQQGPGQDPQFLISFYEKMQSDKGSIPDRFSAQQFSDYHSELNMSSLELGDSALYFCASSLGRGGAPYGYTFGSGTRLTVV.

J is TRBJ2-1 and V is TRBV13; TRBD2 agrees at 8 bases. From germline, CDR1 is PRHDT and CDR2 FYEKMQ (reference sequence). The CDR3 runs to 16 residues. V trimming: 4 bases; J trimming: 1 base; junction bases outside the gene matches: 6. The chain's CDR3 is CASSSRSGESYNEQFF. Written as DNA, the CDR3 is TGTGCCAGCAGCTCCCGTAGCGGGGAATCCTACAATGAGCAGTTCTTC.

The rearrangement joins TRBV27 to TRBJ1-1, with D perhaps TRBD1 (5 bases). In germline, CDR1 is MNHEY, CDR2 SMNVEV (reference sequence). This CDR3 is built from 14 residues. V dropped 8 bases and J dropped 1 base, with 14 bases sitting between them. CDR3 bases: TGTGCCAGCCTTGGGGTCAGGGCGAACACTGAAGCTTTCTTT. Its protein is CASLGVRANTEAFF.

This chain connects TRBV28 to TRBJ2-1, with 9 bases matching TRBD2. Germline values: CDR1 MDHEN, CDR2 SYDVKM. Germline trimming cut 6 bases from V and 4 bases from J; bases unmatched to any gene: 7. CDR3 length: 15 amino acids. CDR3 sequence (DNA): TGTGCCAGCAGAGGCGGGACTAGCAAGTACAATGAGCAGTTCTTC. Translating gives CASRGGTSKYNEQFF.

Worth noting for this clone: Other DNA sequences in the sample encode the same CDR3. This chain uses TRBV7-8 with TRBJ2-7; weak D call: TRBD2 (5 bases). CDR3 length: 15 residues. V was shortened by 1 base and J by 0 bases, with 10 bases between the two germline ends. Germline V gives CDR1 SGHVS, CDR2 FQNEAQ. The CDR3 protein is CASSLGTSLSYEQYF. As DNA, the CDR3 is TGTGCCAGCAGCTTAGGGACTTCCCTCTCCTACGAGCAGTACTTC.

This clone was observed once. The V gene is TRBV28, the J gene TRBJ1-5; 7 bases align to TRBD1. Trimming took 5 bases from V and 0 from J; bases not matched to a gene: 13. Germline CDR1 and CDR2: MDHEN and SYDVKM. The CDR3 is 18 amino acids. Here the CDR3 DNA reads TGTGCCAGCAGTCTCCTCTCCGGGACAGCCTATAGCAATCAGCCCCAGCATTTT. It encodes CASSLLSGTAYSNQPQHF.

V is TRBV6-1 and J is TRBJ1-2, with TRBD1 as a possible D gene (6 bases). V lost 6 bases and J lost 4, with 12 bases in between. The CDR3 is 13 residues long. Germline V gene data show CDR1 as MNHNS and CDR2 as SASEGT. The DNA for the CDR3 is TGTGCCAGCAGGGGGGCCGGGGCCTATGGCTACACCTTC. It encodes CASRGAGAYGYTF.

The chain uses TRBV7-8 and TRBJ2-5, with no clear D. In germline, CDR1 is SGHVS, CDR2 FQNEAQ. The V end lost 2 bases, the J end lost 2 bases, and 9 bases lay between the germline ends. CDR3 length: 14 amino acids. The CDR3 DNA is TGTGCCAGCAGCTTAACGAGCGATCAAGAGACCCAGTACTTC. It yields the protein CASSLTSDQETQYF.

The chain couples TRBV28 to TRBJ2-1; perhaps D is TRBD1 or TRBD2 (5 bases each). Germline V gene lookup returns CDR1 MDHEN and CDR2 SYDVKM. CDR3 length: 15 residues. The germline V and J ends were trimmed by 8 bases and 8 bases, with 22 bases remaining between them. The CDR3 loop reads CASARGPFATHEQFF. CDR3 DNA sequence: TGTGCCAGCGCTCGGGGACCGTTCGCGACCCATGAGCAGTTCTTC.

In its sample, this clone was seen once. The same CDR3 also results from other DNA sequences found in this sample. The rearrangement links TRBV27 to TRBJ2-7, with 7 nucleotides matching TRBD2. From germline, CDR1 is MNHEY and CDR2 SMNVEV (reference sequence). The CDR3 covers 14 residues. V lost 3 bases to trimming and J lost 1 base; unmatched junction nucleotides: 3. The CDR3 here is CASSFVGGSYEQYF. CDR3 nucleotide sequence: TGTGCCAGCAGTTTCGTGGGAGGGTCCTACGAGCAGTACTTC.

The gene calls are TRBV4-1 and TRBJ2-2; TRBD2 agrees at 7 bases. The CDR3 consists of 17 residues. V gave up 0 bases and J gave up 7 bases; unmatched junction bases: 11. Germline V lookup: CDR1 MGHRA, CDR2 YSYEKL. The CDR3 is CASSQEWAGDKSGELFF. CDR3 in DNA: TGCGCCAGCAGCCAAGAATGGGCGGGAGATAAGAGCGGGGAGCTGTTTTTT.